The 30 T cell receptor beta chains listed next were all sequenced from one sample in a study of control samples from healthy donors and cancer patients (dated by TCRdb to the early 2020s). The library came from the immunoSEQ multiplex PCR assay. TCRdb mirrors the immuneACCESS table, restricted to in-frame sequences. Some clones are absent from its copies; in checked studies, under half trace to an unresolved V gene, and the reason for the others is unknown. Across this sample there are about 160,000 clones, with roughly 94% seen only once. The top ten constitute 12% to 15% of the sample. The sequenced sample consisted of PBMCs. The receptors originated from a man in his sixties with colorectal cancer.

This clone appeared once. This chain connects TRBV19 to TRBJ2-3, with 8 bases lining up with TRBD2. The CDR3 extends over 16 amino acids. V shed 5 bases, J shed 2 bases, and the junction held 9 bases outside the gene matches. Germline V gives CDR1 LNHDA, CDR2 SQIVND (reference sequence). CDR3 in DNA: TGTGCCAGTAGTGTGGTAGCGGGGACTAACACAGATACGCAGTATTTT. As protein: CASSVVAGTNTDTQYF. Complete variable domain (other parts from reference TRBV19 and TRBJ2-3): DGGITQSPKYLFRKEGQNVTLSCEQNLNHDAMYWYRQDPGQGLRLIYYSQIVNDFQKGDIAEGYSVSREKKESFPLTVTSAQKNPTAFYLCASSVVAGTNTDTQYFGPGTRLTVL.

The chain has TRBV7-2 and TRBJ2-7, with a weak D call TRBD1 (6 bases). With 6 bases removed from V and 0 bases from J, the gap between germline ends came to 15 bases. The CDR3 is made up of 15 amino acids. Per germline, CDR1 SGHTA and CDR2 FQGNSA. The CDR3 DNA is TGTGCCAGCAGGCAAACAGGGTCGAGCTCCTACGAGCAGTACTTC. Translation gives CASRQTGSSSYEQYF.

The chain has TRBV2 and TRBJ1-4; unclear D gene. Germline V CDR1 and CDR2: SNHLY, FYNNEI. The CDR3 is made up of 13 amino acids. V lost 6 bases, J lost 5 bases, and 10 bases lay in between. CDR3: CASRMGRNEKLFF. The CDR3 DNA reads TGTGCCAGCAGGATGGGGAGAAATGAAAAACTGTTTTTT.

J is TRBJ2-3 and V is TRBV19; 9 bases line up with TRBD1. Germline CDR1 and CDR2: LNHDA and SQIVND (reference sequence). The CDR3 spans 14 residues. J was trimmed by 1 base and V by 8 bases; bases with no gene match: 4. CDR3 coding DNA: TGTGCCAGTCGGAGGACAGGGGGCACAGATACGCAGTATTTT. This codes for CASRRTGGTDTQYF.

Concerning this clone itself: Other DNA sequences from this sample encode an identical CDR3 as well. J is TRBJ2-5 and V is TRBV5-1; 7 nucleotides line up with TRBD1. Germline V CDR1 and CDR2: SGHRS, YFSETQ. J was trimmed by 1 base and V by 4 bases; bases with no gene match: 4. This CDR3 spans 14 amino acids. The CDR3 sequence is CASSPGTVQETQYF. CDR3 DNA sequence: TGCGCCAGCAGCCCCGGGACAGTCCAAGAGACCCAGTACTTC.

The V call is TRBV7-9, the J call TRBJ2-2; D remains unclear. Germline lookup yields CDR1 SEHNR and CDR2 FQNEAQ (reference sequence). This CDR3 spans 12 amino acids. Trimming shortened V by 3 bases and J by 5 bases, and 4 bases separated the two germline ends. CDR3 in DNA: TGTGCCAGCAGCTTCTCGACCGGGGAGCTGTTTTTT. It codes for CASSFSTGELFF.

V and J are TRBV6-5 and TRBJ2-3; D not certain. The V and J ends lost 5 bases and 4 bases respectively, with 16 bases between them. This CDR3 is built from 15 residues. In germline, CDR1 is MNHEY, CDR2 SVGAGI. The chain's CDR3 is CASSPQAISADTQYF. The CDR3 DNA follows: TGTGCCAGCAGTCCCCAAGCGATAAGTGCAGATACGCAGTATTTT.

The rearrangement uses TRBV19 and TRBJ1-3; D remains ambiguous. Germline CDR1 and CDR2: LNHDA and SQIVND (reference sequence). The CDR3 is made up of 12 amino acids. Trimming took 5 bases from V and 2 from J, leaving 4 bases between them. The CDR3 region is CASSVPGNTIYF. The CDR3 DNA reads TGTGCCAGTAGTGTCCCTGGAAACACCATATATTTT.

This CDR3 reads CASSHQGIGNTEAFF. The CDR3 DNA is TGTGCCAGTAGTCATCAGGGAATTGGGAACACTGAAGCTTTCTTT. This chain links TRBV19 with TRBJ1-1; a weak D match, TRBD1 (5 bases). Trimming removed 5 bases at V and 1 base at J, with 14 bases between. There are 15 residues in the CDR3. CDR1 and CDR2 (germline): LNHDA, SQIVND (reference sequence).

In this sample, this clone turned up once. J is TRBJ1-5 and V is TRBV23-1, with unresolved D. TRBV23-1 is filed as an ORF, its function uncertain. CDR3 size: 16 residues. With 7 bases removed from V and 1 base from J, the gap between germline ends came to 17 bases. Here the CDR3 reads CASTLREEGSNQPQHF. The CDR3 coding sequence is TGCGCCAGCACTCTACGGGAGGAGGGAAGCAATCAGCCCCAGCATTTT.

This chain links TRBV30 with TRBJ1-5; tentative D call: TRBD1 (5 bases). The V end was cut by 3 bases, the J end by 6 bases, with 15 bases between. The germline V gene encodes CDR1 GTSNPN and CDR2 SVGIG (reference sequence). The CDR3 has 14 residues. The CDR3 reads CAWSLEWGSQPQHF. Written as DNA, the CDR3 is TGTGCCTGGAGCCTCGAGTGGGGCAGTCAGCCCCAGCATTTT.

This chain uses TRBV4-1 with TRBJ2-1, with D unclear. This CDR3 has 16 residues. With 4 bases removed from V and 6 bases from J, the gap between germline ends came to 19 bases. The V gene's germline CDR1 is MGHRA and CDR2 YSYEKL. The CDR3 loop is CASSPAWMVRPNEQFF. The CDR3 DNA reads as TGCGCCAGCAGCCCCGCTTGGATGGTACGCCCCAATGAGCAGTTCTTC.

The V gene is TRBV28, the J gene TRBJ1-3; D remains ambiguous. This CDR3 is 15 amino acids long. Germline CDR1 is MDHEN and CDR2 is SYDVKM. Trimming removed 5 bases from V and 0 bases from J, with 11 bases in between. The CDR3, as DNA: TGTGCCAGCAGTATCCGCGGGATCTCTGGAAACACCATATATTTT. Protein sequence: CASSIRGISGNTIYF.

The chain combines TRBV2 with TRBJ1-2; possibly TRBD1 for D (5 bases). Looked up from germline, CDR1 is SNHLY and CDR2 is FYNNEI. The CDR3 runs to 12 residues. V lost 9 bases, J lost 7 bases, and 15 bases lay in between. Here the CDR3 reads CASRPGATGYTF. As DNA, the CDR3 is TGTGCCAGTAGACCCGGGGCGACTGGCTACACCTTC.

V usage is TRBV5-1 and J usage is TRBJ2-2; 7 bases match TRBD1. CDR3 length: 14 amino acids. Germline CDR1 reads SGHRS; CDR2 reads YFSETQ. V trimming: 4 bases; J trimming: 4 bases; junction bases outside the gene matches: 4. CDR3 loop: CASSQTGVTGELFF. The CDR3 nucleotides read TGCGCCAGCAGCCAAACAGGGGTCACCGGGGAGCTGTTTTTT.

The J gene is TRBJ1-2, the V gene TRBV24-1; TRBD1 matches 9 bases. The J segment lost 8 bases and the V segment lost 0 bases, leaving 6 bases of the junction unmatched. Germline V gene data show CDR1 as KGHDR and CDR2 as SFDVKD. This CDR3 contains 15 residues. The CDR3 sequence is CATSDLGTGGEGYTF. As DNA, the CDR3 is TGTGCCACCAGTGATTTGGGTACAGGGGGCGAGGGCTACACCTTC.

DNA of the CDR3: TGTGCCAGTAGTAGCCCGGGCCCCTCCACCTTC. It is translated as CASSSPGPSTF. V usage is TRBV19 and J usage is TRBJ1-2; D uncertain. Trimming cost V 4 bases and J 13 bases, with 13 bases left between them. The CDR3 spans 11 residues. Germline assignment: CDR1 LNHDA and CDR2 SQIVND (reference sequence).

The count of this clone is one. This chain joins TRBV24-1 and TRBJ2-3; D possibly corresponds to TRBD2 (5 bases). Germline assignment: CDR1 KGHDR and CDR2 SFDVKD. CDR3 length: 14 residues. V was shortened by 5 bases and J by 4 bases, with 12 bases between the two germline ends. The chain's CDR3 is CATSVRAAPDTQYF. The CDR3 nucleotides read TGTGCCACCAGTGTGCGGGCAGCTCCAGATACGCAGTATTTT.

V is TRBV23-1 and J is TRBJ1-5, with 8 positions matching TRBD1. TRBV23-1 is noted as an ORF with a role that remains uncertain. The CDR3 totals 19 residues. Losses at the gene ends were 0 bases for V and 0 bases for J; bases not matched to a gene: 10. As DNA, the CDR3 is TGCGCCAGCAGTCAATCGAACCGGACAGGGAGATATAGCAATCAGCCCCAGCATTTT. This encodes CASSQSNRTGRYSNQPQHF.

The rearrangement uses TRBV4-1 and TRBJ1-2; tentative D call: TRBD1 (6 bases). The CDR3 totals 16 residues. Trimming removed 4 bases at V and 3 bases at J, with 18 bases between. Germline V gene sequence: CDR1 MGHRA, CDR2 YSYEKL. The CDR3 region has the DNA TGCGCCAGCAGCCCCTGGGGGCAGGGGCTGGACTATGGCTACACCTTC. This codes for CASSPWGQGLDYGYTF.

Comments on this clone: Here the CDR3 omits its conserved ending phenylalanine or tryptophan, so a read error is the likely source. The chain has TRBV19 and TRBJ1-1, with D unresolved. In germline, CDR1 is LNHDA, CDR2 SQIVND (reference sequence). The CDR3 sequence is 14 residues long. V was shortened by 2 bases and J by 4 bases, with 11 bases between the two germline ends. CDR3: CASSINLGGTEAFL. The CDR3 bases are TGTGCCAGTAGTATAAACCTCGGTGGCACTGAAGCTTTCCTT.

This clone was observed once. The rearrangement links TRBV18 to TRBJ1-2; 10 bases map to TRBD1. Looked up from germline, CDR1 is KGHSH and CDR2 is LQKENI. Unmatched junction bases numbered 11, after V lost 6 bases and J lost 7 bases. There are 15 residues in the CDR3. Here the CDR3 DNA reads TGTGCCAGCTCCCGAACCGGACAGGGGGTAGGTGGCTACACCTTC. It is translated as CASSRTGQGVGGYTF. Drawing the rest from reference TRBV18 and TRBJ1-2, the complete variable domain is NAGVMQNPRHLVRRRGQEARLRCSPMKGHSHVYWYRQLPEEGLKFMVYLQKENIIDESGMPKERFSAEFPKEGPSILRIQQVVRGDSAAYFCASSRTGQGVGGYTFGSGTRLTVV.

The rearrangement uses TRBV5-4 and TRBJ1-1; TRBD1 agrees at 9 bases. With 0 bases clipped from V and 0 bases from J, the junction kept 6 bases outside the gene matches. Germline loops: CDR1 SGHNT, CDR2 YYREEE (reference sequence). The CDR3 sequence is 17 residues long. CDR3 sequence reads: CASSLDGTGRMNTEAFF. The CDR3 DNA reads TGTGCCAGCAGCTTGGACGGGACAGGGAGAATGAACACTGAAGCTTTCTTT.

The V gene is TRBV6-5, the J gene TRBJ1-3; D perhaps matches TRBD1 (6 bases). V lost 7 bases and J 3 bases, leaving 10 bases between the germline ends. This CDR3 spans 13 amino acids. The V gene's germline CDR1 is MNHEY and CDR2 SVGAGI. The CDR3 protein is CASTRTVGNTIYF. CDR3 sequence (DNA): TGTGCCAGCACCAGGACAGTTGGAAACACCATATATTTT.

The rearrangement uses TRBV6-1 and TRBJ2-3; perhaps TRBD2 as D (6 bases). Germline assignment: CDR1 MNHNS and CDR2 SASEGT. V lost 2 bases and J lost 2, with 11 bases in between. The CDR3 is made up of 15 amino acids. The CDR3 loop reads CASSEIGGATDTQYF. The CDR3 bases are TGTGCCAGCAGTGAAATAGGCGGGGCCACAGATACGCAGTATTTT.

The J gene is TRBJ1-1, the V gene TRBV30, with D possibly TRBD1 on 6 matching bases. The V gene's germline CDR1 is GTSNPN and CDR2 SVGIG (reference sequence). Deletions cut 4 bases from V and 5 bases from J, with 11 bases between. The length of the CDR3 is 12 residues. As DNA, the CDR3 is TGTGCCTGGATTCAGGGGAGAACTGAAGCTTTCTTT. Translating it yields CAWIQGRTEAFF.

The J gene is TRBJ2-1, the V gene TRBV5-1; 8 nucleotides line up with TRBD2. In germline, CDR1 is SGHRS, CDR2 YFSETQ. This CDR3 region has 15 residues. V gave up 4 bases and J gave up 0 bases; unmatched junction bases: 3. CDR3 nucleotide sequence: TGCGCCAGCAGCAGCGGGGGAAGCTCCTACAATGAGCAGTTCTTC. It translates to CASSSGGSSYNEQFF. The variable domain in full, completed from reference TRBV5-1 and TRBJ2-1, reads KAGVTQTPRYLIKTRGQQVTLSCSPISGHRSVSWYQQTPGQGLQFLFEYFSETQRNKGNFPGRFSGRQFSNSRSEMNVSTLELGDSALYLCASSSGGSSYNEQFFGPGTRLTVL.

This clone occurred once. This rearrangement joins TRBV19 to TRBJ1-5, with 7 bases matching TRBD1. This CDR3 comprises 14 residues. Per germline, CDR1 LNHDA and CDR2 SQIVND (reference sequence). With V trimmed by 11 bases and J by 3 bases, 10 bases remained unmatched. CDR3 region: CAAAGGGNNQPQHF. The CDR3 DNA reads TGTGCCGCCGCCGGAGGGGGCAACAATCAGCCCCAGCATTTT. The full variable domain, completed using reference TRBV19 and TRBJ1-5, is DGGITQSPKYLFRKEGQNVTLSCEQNLNHDAMYWYRQDPGQGLRLIYYSQIVNDFQKGDIAEGYSVSREKKESFPLTVTSAQKNPTAFYLCAAAGGGNNQPQHFGDGTRLSIL.

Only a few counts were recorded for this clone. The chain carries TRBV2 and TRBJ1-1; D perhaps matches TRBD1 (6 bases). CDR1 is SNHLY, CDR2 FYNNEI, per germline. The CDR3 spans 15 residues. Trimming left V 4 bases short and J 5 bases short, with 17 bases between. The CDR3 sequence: CASSADSGVETEAFF. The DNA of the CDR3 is TGTGCCAGCAGTGCGGATTCAGGGGTTGAAACTGAAGCTTTCTTT. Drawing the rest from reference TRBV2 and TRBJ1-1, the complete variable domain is EPEVTQTPSHQVTQMGQEVILRCVPISNHLYFYWYRQILGQKVEFLVSFYNNEISEKSEIFDDQFSVERPDGSNFTLKIRSTKLEDSAMYFCASSADSGVETEAFFGQGTRLTVV.

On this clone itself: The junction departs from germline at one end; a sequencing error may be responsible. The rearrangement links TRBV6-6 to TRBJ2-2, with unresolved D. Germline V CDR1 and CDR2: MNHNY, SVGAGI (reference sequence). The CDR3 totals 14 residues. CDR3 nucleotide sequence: TGTGCCGGCAGTTACCTGGGATTCACCGGGGAGCTGTTTTTT. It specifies CAGSYLGFTGELFF.